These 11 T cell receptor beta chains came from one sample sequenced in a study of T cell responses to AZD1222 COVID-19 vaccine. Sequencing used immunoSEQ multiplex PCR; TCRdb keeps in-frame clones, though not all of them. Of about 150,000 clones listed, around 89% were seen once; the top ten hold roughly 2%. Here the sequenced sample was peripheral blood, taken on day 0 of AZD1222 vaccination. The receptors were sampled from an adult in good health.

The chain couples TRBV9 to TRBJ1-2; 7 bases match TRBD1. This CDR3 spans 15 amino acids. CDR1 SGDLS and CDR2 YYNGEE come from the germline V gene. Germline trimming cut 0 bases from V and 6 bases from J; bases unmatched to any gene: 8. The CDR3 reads CASSVGTGALNGYTF. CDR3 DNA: TGTGCCAGCAGCGTAGGCACAGGGGCATTAAATGGCTACACCTTC.

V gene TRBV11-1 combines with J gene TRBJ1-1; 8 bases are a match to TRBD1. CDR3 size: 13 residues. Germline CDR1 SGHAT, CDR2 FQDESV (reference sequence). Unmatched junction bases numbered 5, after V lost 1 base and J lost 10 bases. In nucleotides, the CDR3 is TGTGCCAGCAGCTTAGGACAGGGGAGGGGAGCTTTCTTT. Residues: CASSLGQGRGAFF.

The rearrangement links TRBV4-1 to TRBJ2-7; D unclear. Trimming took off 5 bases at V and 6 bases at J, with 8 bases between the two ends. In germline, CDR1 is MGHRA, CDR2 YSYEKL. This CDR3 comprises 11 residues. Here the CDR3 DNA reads TGCGCCAGCAGCTCCGGCGGCGAGCAGTACTTC. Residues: CASSSGGEQYF.

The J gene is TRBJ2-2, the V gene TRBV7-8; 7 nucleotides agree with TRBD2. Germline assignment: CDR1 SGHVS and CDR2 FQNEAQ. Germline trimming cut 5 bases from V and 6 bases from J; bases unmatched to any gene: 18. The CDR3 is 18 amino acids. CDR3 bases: TGTGCCAGCAGCGACCTAGGGTCGGGGGGAGCGTTCGCCGGGGAGCTGTTTTTT. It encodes CASSDLGSGGAFAGELFF.

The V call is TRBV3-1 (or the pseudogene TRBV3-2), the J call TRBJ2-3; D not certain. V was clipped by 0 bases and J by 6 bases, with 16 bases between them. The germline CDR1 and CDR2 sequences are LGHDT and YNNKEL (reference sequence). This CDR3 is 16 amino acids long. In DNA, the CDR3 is TGTGCCAGCAGCCAAGAACGGACCCCCAGGTGCGATACGCAGTATTTT. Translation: CASSQERTPRCDTQYF.

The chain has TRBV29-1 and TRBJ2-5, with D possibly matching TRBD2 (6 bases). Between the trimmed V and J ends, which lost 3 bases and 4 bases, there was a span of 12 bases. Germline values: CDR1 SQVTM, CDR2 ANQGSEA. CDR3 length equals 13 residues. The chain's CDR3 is CSVDREAGETQYF. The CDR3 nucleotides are TGCAGCGTTGACAGGGAGGCGGGAGAGACCCAGTACTTC.

The CDR3 DNA is TGTGCCAGCAGGGCCGGGGGAACTGAAGCTTTCTTT. Protein: CASRAGGTEAFF. The genes are TRBV7-9 and TRBJ1-1, with TRBD1 as a possible D gene (5 bases). Trimming shortened V by 6 bases and J by 5 bases, and 10 bases separated the two germline ends. CDR3 length: 12 residues. Germline V gene data show CDR1 as SEHNR and CDR2 as FQNEAQ (reference sequence).

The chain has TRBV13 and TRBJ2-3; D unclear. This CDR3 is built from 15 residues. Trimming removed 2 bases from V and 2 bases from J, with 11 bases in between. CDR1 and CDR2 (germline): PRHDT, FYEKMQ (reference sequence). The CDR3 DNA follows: TGTGCCAGCAGCTTAATCGGTTGGGACACAGATACGCAGTATTTT. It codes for CASSLIGWDTDTQYF.

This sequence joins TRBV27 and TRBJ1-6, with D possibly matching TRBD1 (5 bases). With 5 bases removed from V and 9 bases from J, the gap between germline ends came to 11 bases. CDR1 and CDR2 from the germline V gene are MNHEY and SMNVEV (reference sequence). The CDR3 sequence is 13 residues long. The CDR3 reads CASSLIQGSPLHF. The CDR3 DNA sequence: TGTGCCAGCAGTCTCATCCAGGGTTCACCCCTCCACTTT.

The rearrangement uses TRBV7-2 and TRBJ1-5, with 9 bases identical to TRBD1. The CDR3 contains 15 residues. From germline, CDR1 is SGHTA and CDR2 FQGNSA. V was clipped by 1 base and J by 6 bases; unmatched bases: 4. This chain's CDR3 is CASSLGGTGTQPQHF. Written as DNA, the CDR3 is TGTGCCAGCAGCTTAGGGGGGACAGGGACTCAGCCCCAGCATTTT.

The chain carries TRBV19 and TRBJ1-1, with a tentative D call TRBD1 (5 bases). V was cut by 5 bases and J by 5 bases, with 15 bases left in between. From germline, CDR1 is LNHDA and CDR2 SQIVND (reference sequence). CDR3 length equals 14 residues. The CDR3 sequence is CASSSRGRATEAFF. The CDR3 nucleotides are TGTGCCAGTAGTTCTCGGGGGAGGGCGACTGAAGCTTTCTTT.